What follows are 3 T cell receptor beta chains derived from one specimen sequenced in a study of cytomegalovirus exposure and HLA in healthy donors. Vbeta (60) and Jbeta (13) primers were used in the PCR. The method was immunoSEQ multiplex PCR; TCRdb's version includes in-frame clones alone and lacks a portion of them. The profile covers roughly 200,000 clones, with over 60% appearing a single time and over 2% taken by the ten largest. Sequenced sample: PBMCs. The receptors derive from a woman in her twenties or thirties in good health and CMV-seropositive.

The V and J genes are TRBV6-5 and TRBJ2-5; a weak D match, TRBD2 (6 bases). V was cut by 6 bases and J by 4 bases, with 18 bases left in between. The CDR3 has 15 amino acids. Germline V gene sequence: CDR1 MNHEY, CDR2 SVGAGI. CDR3 region: CASSLYMGGGETQYF. The DNA of the CDR3 is TGTGCCAGCAGCCTTTATATGGGGGGTGGAGAGACCCAGTACTTC.

V and J are TRBV28 and TRBJ1-4; D might be TRBD1 (6 bases). Germline CDR1 and CDR2: MDHEN and SYDVKM. V was shortened by 6 bases and J by 6 bases, with 17 bases between the two germline ends. CDR3 length equals 15 residues. The CDR3 DNA follows: TGTGCCAGCAGGCCAGTACAGGGTTGGGATGAAAAACTGTTTTTT. This gives the protein CASRPVQGWDEKLFF. Supplemented by reference TRBV28 and TRBJ1-4, the full variable domain reads DVKVTQSSRYLVKRTGEKVFLECVQDMDHENMFWYRQDPGLGLRLIYFSYDVKMKEKGDIPEGYSVSREKKERFSLILESASTNQTSMYLCASRPVQGWDEKLFFGSGTQLSVL.

This rearrangement joins TRBV4-2 to TRBJ2-3; 16 bases are a match to TRBD2. Germline loops: CDR1 LGHNA, CDR2 YNFKEQ. J was trimmed by 4 bases and V by 0 bases; bases with no gene match: 16. This CDR3 is 22 amino acids long. The CDR3, as DNA: TGTGCCAGCAGCCAAGACAGAAGCCGTAAACCAGGGACTAGCGGGGGGGCAGATACGCAGTATTTT. Translated: CASSQDRSRKPGTSGGADTQYF.